The 26 T cell receptor beta chains presented below share a single source sample, sequenced in a study of OX40 agonist ivuxolimab in advanced cancers. Some clones are missing from TCRdb's copy, which holds only in-frame ones; the method was immunoSEQ multiplex PCR. The repertoire includes approximately 84,000 clones, more than 75% of them detected once, and under 3.5% sits in the top ten. The source was CD4+ or CD8+ T cells sorted from blood, collected in a trial of the OX40 agonist ivuxolimab. These TCRs come from an adult with an advanced solid tumor such as melanoma, head and neck, liver or kidney cancer.

This chain connects TRBV7-8 to TRBJ1-1; a possible D gene is TRBD1 (5 bases). V was pared by 5 bases and J by 5 bases, with 21 bases between. Germline V gives CDR1 SGHVS, CDR2 FQNEAQ. The CDR3 loop spans 16 amino acids. In nucleotides, the CDR3 is TGTGCCAGCAGCATACGCGGGGCAGGAGGGAAAACTGAAGCTTTCTTT. Translation: CASSIRGAGGKTEAFF.

The V gene is TRBV4-1, the J gene TRBJ1-5; TRBD1 agrees at 8 bases. The V segment lost 3 bases and the J segment 6 bases; nucleotides outside the gene matches: 7. The germline V gene encodes CDR1 MGHRA and CDR2 YSYEKL. The CDR3 contains 15 residues. The CDR3 DNA sequence: TGCGCCAGCAGCCACGGACAGGGAACCTCTCAGCCCCAGCATTTT. Protein sequence: CASSHGQGTSQPQHF.

The genes are TRBV27 and TRBJ1-1; tentatively, D is TRBD1 (6 bases). The V end was cut by 6 bases, the J end by 6 bases, with 11 bases between. Germline assignment: CDR1 MNHEY and CDR2 SMNVEV (reference sequence). The length of the CDR3 is 12 residues. CDR3 loop: CASSQDSPEAFF. The CDR3 DNA is TGTGCCAGCAGCCAGGACAGCCCTGAAGCTTTCTTT.

In its sample, this clone was seen a few times. The chain carries TRBV19 and TRBJ1-1; D not certain. Germline CDR1 and CDR2: LNHDA and SQIVND (reference sequence). Trimming pared 7 bases from V and 2 bases from J, leaving 11 bases between. The CDR3 runs 13 residues. This CDR3 is CASTFESNTEAFF. Here the CDR3 DNA reads TGTGCCAGTACCTTTGAATCAAACACTGAAGCTTTCTTT.

The chain employs TRBV9 and TRBJ1-5, with unresolved D. CDR1 is SGDLS and CDR2 is YYNGEE in the germline V gene. V lost 3 bases and J lost 9, with 16 bases in between. This CDR3 has 14 residues. The CDR3 here is CASSADSGAGPQHF. The CDR3 DNA follows: TGTGCCAGCAGCGCCGACTCAGGAGCTGGGCCCCAGCATTTT. The whole variable domain, filled in from reference TRBV9 and TRBJ1-5, reads DSGVTQTPKHLITATGQRVTLRCSPRSGDLSVYWYQQSLDQGLQFLIQYYNGEERAKGNILERFSAQQFPDLHSELNLSSLELGDSALYFCASSADSGAGPQHFGDGTRLSIL.

The chain couples TRBV11-2 to TRBJ1-1; TRBD1 matches 9 bases. The germline V gene encodes CDR1 SGHAT and CDR2 FQNNGV. The CDR3 consists of 14 residues. With V trimmed by 5 bases and J by 6 bases, 7 bases remained unmatched. For the CDR3, the DNA is TGTGCCAGCAGCCCCCGGACAGGGGATGCTGAAGCTTTCTTT. Its translation: CASSPRTGDAEAFF.

The chain joins TRBV7-9 to TRBJ2-3; 11 bases agree with TRBD2. With 3 bases clipped from V and 5 bases from J, the junction kept 7 bases outside the gene matches. Germline V gene lookup returns CDR1 SEHNR and CDR2 FQNEAQ (reference sequence). The CDR3 totals 16 residues. CDR3 in DNA: TGTGCCAGCAGCTTTTTACTAGCGGGGGAGGGAGATACGCAGTATTTT. This translates into CASSFLLAGEGDTQYF.

The chain employs TRBV19 and TRBJ1-3; tentative D call: TRBD1 (5 bases). Looked up from germline, CDR1 is LNHDA and CDR2 is SQIVND (reference sequence). V was shortened by 7 bases and J by 3 bases, with 13 bases between the two germline ends. The CDR3 has 14 residues. The chain's CDR3 is CASNLRGNGNTIYF. In DNA, the CDR3 is TGTGCCAGTAACCTCCGGGGGAATGGAAACACCATATATTTT.

This rearrangement joins TRBV10-3 to TRBJ2-2; D might be TRBD1 (6 bases). V was clipped by 6 bases and J by 5 bases, with 22 bases between them. This CDR3 contains 17 residues. The germline V gene has CDR1 ENHRY and CDR2 SYGVKD. The CDR3 reads CAIRTPGTRLETGELFF. For the CDR3, the DNA is TGTGCCATCAGGACACCCGGGACACGGTTAGAGACCGGGGAGCTGTTTTTT.

The chain combines TRBV29-1 with TRBJ1-4, with D uncertain. The CDR3 runs to 11 residues. Trimming stripped 7 bases from V and 5 bases from J, with 8 bases between. The V gene's germline CDR1 is SQVTM and CDR2 ANQGSEA. CDR3 loop: CSARINEKLFF. The CDR3 nucleotides read TGCAGCGCCCGGATAAATGAAAAACTGTTTTTT.

The V and J genes are TRBV6-5 and TRBJ1-1, with 7 bases matching TRBD1. The CDR3 covers 15 residues. The germline V gene has CDR1 MNHEY and CDR2 SVGAGI. The junction had 8 bases not matched to a gene; V was cut back by 6 bases and J by 1 base. The CDR3 coding sequence is TGTGCCAGCAGACAAAACGACAGGGAGAACACTGAAGCTTTCTTT. Translated: CASRQNDRENTEAFF.

This chain joins TRBV5-1 and TRBJ1-1; 7 bases map to TRBD1. CDR3 length equals 15 residues. Per germline, CDR1 SGHRS and CDR2 YFSETQ. The ends lost 2 bases at V and 1 base at J; junction bases unmatched: 5. The DNA for the CDR3 is TGCGCCAGCAGCTTCCTGGGACAGCCGAACACTGAAGCTTTCTTT. Translating it yields CASSFLGQPNTEAFF.

The V call is TRBV28, the J call TRBJ1-1, with D uncertain. The CDR3 runs 11 residues. V lost 10 bases and J 0 bases, leaving 6 bases between the germline ends. Per the germline V gene, CDR1 is MDHEN and CDR2 is SYDVKM. CDR3 sequence: CATHMNTEAFF. The CDR3 bases are TGTGCCACCCACATGAACACTGAAGCTTTCTTT. Combining the CDR3 with reference TRBV28 and TRBJ1-1 gives the whole variable domain DVKVTQSSRYLVKRTGEKVFLECVQDMDHENMFWYRQDPGLGLRLIYFSYDVKMKEKGDIPEGYSVSREKKERFSLILESASTNQTSMYLCATHMNTEAFFGQGTRLTVV.

The rearrangement uses TRBV5-8 and TRBJ1-3; the D is unclear. The CDR3 is 16 residues long. V dropped 0 bases and J dropped 1 base, with 11 bases sitting between them. Germline assignment: CDR1 SGHTS and CDR2 YDEGEE. This chain's CDR3 is CASSLAGRESGNTIYF. In DNA, the CDR3 is TGTGCCAGCAGCTTGGCGGGTAGGGAGTCTGGAAACACCATATATTTT.

The chain links TRBV2 to TRBJ2-7, with a tentative D call TRBD1 (6 bases). V lost 5 bases and J 4 bases, leaving 15 bases between the germline ends. The CDR3 extends over 14 amino acids. Per germline, CDR1 SNHLY and CDR2 FYNNEI. The CDR3 protein is CASSTGTIPYEQYF. The CDR3 bases are TGTGCCAGCAGTACCGGGACAATTCCTTACGAGCAGTACTTC.

The chain links TRBV6-5 to TRBJ1-5, with 7 positions matching TRBD1. The CDR3 consists of 15 residues. The germline CDR1 and CDR2 sequences are MNHEY and SVGAGI. The ends lost 0 bases at V and 4 bases at J; junction bases unmatched: 3. Here the CDR3 reads CASSYSGTANQPQHF. CDR3 coding DNA: TGTGCCAGCAGTTACTCCGGGACAGCAAATCAGCCCCAGCATTTT.

V and J are TRBV28 and TRBJ2-1; D remains ambiguous. Germline V gene lookup returns CDR1 MDHEN and CDR2 SYDVKM. Trimming stripped 5 bases from V and 5 bases from J, with 7 bases between. CDR3 length: 12 residues. The DNA of the CDR3 is TGTGCCAGCAGTACCAGGAACAATGAGCAGTTCTTC. This encodes CASSTRNNEQFF.

CDR3 sequence reads: CASSSPRDRGHGNTIYF. The CDR3 DNA sequence: TGTGCCAGCAGCTCACCTCGGGACAGGGGGCATGGAAACACCATATATTTT. This chain joins TRBV9 and TRBJ1-3; TRBD1 aligns across 12 bases. The CDR3 contains 17 residues. The V and J ends lost 4 bases and 3 bases, in that order; junction bases with no gene match: 8. Germline assignment: CDR1 SGDLS and CDR2 YYNGEE.

This clone showed up just a few times. The chain carries TRBV9 and TRBJ1-4; D is undetermined. V dropped 1 base and J dropped 6 bases, with 10 bases sitting between them. The germline gives CDR1 SGDLS, CDR2 YYNGEE. The CDR3 loop spans 14 amino acids. The CDR3 region has the DNA TGTGCCAGCAGCGTACGAGTTGAGGATGAAAAACTGTTTTTT. Translating it yields CASSVRVEDEKLFF.

This clone was seen a single time. J is TRBJ2-1 and V is TRBV5-6; 7 nucleotides agree with TRBD2. V lost 0 bases, J lost 8 bases, and 5 bases stayed unmatched. The length of the CDR3 is 14 residues. Germline V gene data show CDR1 as SGHDT and CDR2 as YYEEEE. CDR3 DNA sequence: TGTGCCAGCAGCTTGGTTGGGGGAGGGGATGAGCAGTTCTTC. Translated: CASSLVGGGDEQFF.

This chain uses TRBV19 with TRBJ1-5, with TRBD1 as a possible D gene (5 bases). V dropped 10 bases and J dropped 0 bases, with 19 bases sitting between them. The V gene's germline CDR1 is LNHDA and CDR2 SQIVND (reference sequence). The CDR3 has 16 residues. Here the CDR3 reads CATQGASGFSNQPQHF. CDR3 nucleotide sequence: TGTGCCACCCAGGGTGCCTCGGGCTTTAGCAATCAGCCCCAGCATTTT.

The rearrangement joins TRBV9 to TRBJ2-5; D call uncertain. The CDR3 runs 15 residues. CDR1 and CDR2 (germline): SGDLS, YYNGEE. The V end lost 0 bases, the J end lost 1 base, and 10 bases lay between the germline ends. This CDR3 is CASSVGLSSQETQYF. CDR3 coding DNA: TGTGCCAGCAGCGTAGGTCTTTCATCCCAAGAGACCCAGTACTTC.

V and J are TRBV27 and TRBJ2-7; TRBD2 agrees at 9 bases. With V trimmed by 6 bases and J by 1 base, 7 bases remained unmatched. The CDR3 is made up of 15 amino acids. CDR1 and CDR2 from the germline V gene are MNHEY and SMNVEV (reference sequence). This CDR3 reads CASSLGTSFSYEQYF. The CDR3 DNA sequence: TGTGCCAGCAGCCTAGGGACTAGCTTTTCCTACGAGCAGTACTTC.

V usage is TRBV28 and J usage is TRBJ1-5, with TRBD1 matching 7 bases. Looked up from germline, CDR1 is MDHEN and CDR2 is SYDVKM. V lost 1 base and J lost 2; bases outside the gene matches: 5. The CDR3 extends over 16 amino acids. The CDR3 here is CASSLYEGTGNQPQHF. The CDR3 nucleotides are TGTGCCAGCAGTTTATATGAGGGGACAGGCAATCAGCCCCAGCATTTT. The variable domain in full, completed from reference TRBV28 and TRBJ1-5, reads DVKVTQSSRYLVKRTGEKVFLECVQDMDHENMFWYRQDPGLGLRLIYFSYDVKMKEKGDIPEGYSVSREKKERFSLILESASTNQTSMYLCASSLYEGTGNQPQHFGDGTRLSIL.

This chain connects TRBV9 to TRBJ2-3; a weak D match, TRBD2 (5 bases). The length of the CDR3 is 16 residues. Germline V gene lookup returns CDR1 SGDLS and CDR2 YYNGEE. V shed 0 bases and J shed 5 bases, with 16 bases lying between them. The CDR3 coding sequence is TGTGCCAGCAGCGTAGAGGCCGCAAGCCGGGGAGATACGCAGTATTTT. It is translated as CASSVEAASRGDTQYF.

The V and J genes are TRBV4-2 and TRBJ2-2, with D possibly being TRBD1 or TRBD2 (6 bases each). This CDR3 is built from 17 residues. CDR1 and CDR2 (germline): LGHNA, YNFKEQ. V lost 2 bases, J lost 5 bases, and 18 bases lay in between. This CDR3 is CASSQLEGGPRTGELFF. In nucleotides, the CDR3 is TGTGCCAGCAGCCAACTCGAGGGGGGCCCGAGGACCGGGGAGCTGTTTTTT.